This T cell receptor (beta chain) emerged from a study of shared clonotypes between healthy human individuals. Study-wide points: With a handful of donors compared, around 5% of naive CD4 clonotypes were shared.

This table comes from immunoSEQ multiplex PCR, and its TCRdb copy is limited to in-frame clones, with some not included. The sample lists some 2.4 million clones, approximately 94% occurring once. Notes on this clone: The target antigen is unknown.

The ends lost 0 bases at V and 2 bases at J; junction bases unmatched: 5. Looked up from germline, CDR1 is GTSNPN and CDR2 is SVGIG (reference sequence). This CDR3 has 15 amino acids. The receptor's source is a man younger than 35 in good health. Some clones in this sample may be carry-over from other donors' samples. This chain uses TRBV30 with TRBJ2-3; 7 bases align to TRBD1. The specimen was naive CD4+ T cells from PBMCs. Subset denoted: CD45RA+ positively selected. The CDR3 is CAWSVPTGITDTQYF. Here the CDR3 DNA reads TGTGCCTGGAGTGTACCGACAGGGATCACAGATACGCAGTATTTT.